Each of the 14 T cell receptor beta chains below was sequenced from the same sample in a study of T cell responses to AZD1222 COVID-19 vaccine. Repertoires were generated with immunoSEQ multiplex PCR, while TCRdb's copy carries only in-frame clones and drops some. This sample has 150,000 to 200,000 clones, with 80% to 95% found just once. Material: peripheral blood, obtained 28 days after the second AZD1222 dose. The receptors here all came from an adult who received the AZD1222 COVID-19 vaccine.

This clone was detected only a few times. The chain has TRBV10-3 and TRBJ1-1, with D unclear. V lost 3 bases and J 4 bases, leaving 15 bases between the germline ends. CDR1 ENHRY and CDR2 SYGVKD come from the germline V gene. There are 15 residues in the CDR3. The CDR3 sequence is CAISENVGMGTEAFF. The CDR3 nucleotides are TGTGCCATCAGTGAAAACGTGGGAATGGGCACTGAAGCTTTCTTT.

V is TRBV4-1 and J is TRBJ2-5, with D unclear. V shed 1 base and J shed 7 bases, with 10 bases lying between them. The length of the CDR3 is 13 residues. Germline CDR1 MGHRA, CDR2 YSYEKL. In DNA form, the CDR3 reads TGCGCCAGCAGCCAAGCCAGCGAATTGACCCAGTACTTC. Encoded protein: CASSQASELTQYF.

The rearrangement joins TRBV10-3 to TRBJ2-7, with 11 positions matching TRBD2. The V gene's germline CDR1 is ENHRY and CDR2 SYGVKD. V was pared by 2 bases and J by 2 bases, with 2 bases of the junction left unmatched. The CDR3 is made up of 15 amino acids. This CDR3 reads CAISEGTSGTYEQYF. For the CDR3, the DNA is TGTGCCATCAGTGAGGGGACTAGCGGCACCTACGAGCAGTACTTC.

This sequence joins TRBV13 and TRBJ1-4, with a tentative D call TRBD1 (5 bases). CDR3 length: 16 amino acids. The germline CDR1 and CDR2 sequences are PRHDT and FYEKMQ (reference sequence). Trimming took 5 bases from V and 4 from J, leaving 17 bases between them. The CDR3 here is CASSQRPAGNNEKLFF. The CDR3 DNA is TGTGCCAGCAGCCAACGACCGGCAGGGAATAATGAAAAACTGTTTTTT. The full variable domain, its missing parts supplied by reference TRBV13 and TRBJ1-4, is AAGVIQSPRHLIKEKRETATLKCYPIPRHDTVYWYQQGPGQDPQFLISFYEKMQSDKGSIPDRFSAQQFSDYHSELNMSSLELGDSALYFCASSQRPAGNNEKLFFGSGTQLSVL.

V gene TRBV30 combines with J gene TRBJ2-7; 9 nucleotides line up with TRBD1. CDR3 length equals 13 residues. Germline V gene sequence: CDR1 GTSNPN, CDR2 SVGIG (reference sequence). The V and J ends lost 8 bases and 6 bases, in that order; junction bases with no gene match: 11. CDR3: CAGAGTGKSEQYF. In nucleotides, the CDR3 is TGTGCCGGTGCCGGGACAGGGAAGTCCGAGCAGTACTTC.

A remark on this clone: This CDR3 is missing its conserved last phenylalanine or tryptophan, likely due to a read error. No DNA is shown, since the ends of the CDR3 on it are uncertain; the CDR3 is the one TCRdb lists. V is TRBV9 and J is TRBJ2-7. Termini included, the CDR3 measures 8 amino acids. The germline gives CDR1 SGDLS, CDR2 YYNGEE. The CDR3 here is CASSLPMT.

The chain has TRBV11-3 and TRBJ1-2; D is possibly TRBD1 (6 bases). This CDR3 has 15 residues. CDR1 is SGHNT and CDR2 is YENEEA in the germline V gene. Trimming pared 5 bases from V and 3 bases from J, leaving 16 bases between. CDR3 residues: CASSVQGAGDYGYTF. The CDR3 coding sequence is TGTGCCAGCAGCGTACAGGGTGCAGGGGACTATGGCTACACCTTC.

This chain connects TRBV29-1 to TRBJ2-7; 10 bases match TRBD1. V was pared by 4 bases and J by 0 bases, with 3 bases of the junction left unmatched. The CDR3 runs 14 residues. Germline lookup yields CDR1 SQVTM and CDR2 ANQGSEA. The CDR3 protein is CSVAGDRGSYEQYF. CDR3 DNA sequence: TGCAGCGTTGCTGGGGACAGGGGCTCCTACGAGCAGTACTTC.

V usage is TRBV30 and J usage is TRBJ2-7, with 9 nucleotides matching TRBD2. The CDR3 length is 15 residues. The germline CDR1 and CDR2 sequences are GTSNPN and SVGIG (reference sequence). J lost 3 bases, V lost 1 base, and 7 bases had no gene match. In nucleotides, the CDR3 is TGTGCCTGGAGTGCCGCTAGCGGGGCTTACTACGAGCAGTACTTC. Protein: CAWSAASGAYYEQYF. Supplemented by reference TRBV30 and TRBJ2-7, the full variable domain reads SQTIHQWPATLVQPVGSPLSLECTVEGTSNPNLYWYRQAAGRGLQLLFYSVGIGQISSEVPQNLSASRPQDRQFILSSKKLLLSDSGFYLCAWSAASGAYYEQYFGPGTRLTVT.

This rearrangement joins TRBV27 to TRBJ2-7, with 8 positions matching TRBD1. From germline, CDR1 is MNHEY and CDR2 SMNVEV (reference sequence). V dropped 8 bases and J dropped 7; count of bases not matched to a gene: 4. The CDR3 is made up of 11 amino acids. The CDR3 DNA is TGTGCCAGCGGAACAGGGGGGGAGCAGTACTTC. Translating gives CASGTGGEQYF.

This chain connects TRBV10-1 to TRBJ2-3; no reliable D call. V lost 3 bases and J lost 1, with 20 bases in between. The CDR3 loop spans 18 amino acids. Germline V lookup: CDR1 WNHNN, CDR2 SYGVQD (reference sequence). The CDR3 loop is CASSDSPLRRRGTDTQYF. The CDR3 DNA is TGCGCCAGCAGTGATAGCCCCCTTCGGCGACGGGGCACAGATACGCAGTATTTT.

This chain connects TRBV24-1 to TRBJ2-1; 7 bases match TRBD1. The length of the CDR3 is 12 residues. The V gene end was trimmed by 9 bases and the J gene end by 15 bases; junction bases not matched to a gene: 13. The germline V gene has CDR1 KGHDR and CDR2 SFDVKD. CDR3 nucleotides: TGTGCCACCTCATTTAACAGGGGAGTCTTGTTCTTC. This encodes CATSFNRGVLFF.

The rearrangement links TRBV6-2 or TRBV6-3 to TRBJ2-5; D perhaps matches TRBD2 (6 bases). V was shortened by 5 bases and J by 7 bases, with 14 bases between the two germline ends. This CDR3 contains 13 residues. CDR1 MNHEY and CDR2 SVGEGT come from the germline V gene. The CDR3 protein is CASSRHQGGTQYF. The CDR3, as DNA: TGTGCCAGCAGTCGCCACCAGGGAGGGACCCAGTACTTC.

This chain uses TRBV10-3 with TRBJ1-4; D unresolved. Trimming removed 4 bases at V and 7 bases at J, with 4 bases between. This CDR3 has 11 amino acids. Germline V gene sequence: CDR1 ENHRY, CDR2 SYGVKD. In DNA form, the CDR3 reads TGTGCCATCAGTGGAGGTGAAAAACTGTTTTTT. Encoded protein: CAISGGEKLFF.